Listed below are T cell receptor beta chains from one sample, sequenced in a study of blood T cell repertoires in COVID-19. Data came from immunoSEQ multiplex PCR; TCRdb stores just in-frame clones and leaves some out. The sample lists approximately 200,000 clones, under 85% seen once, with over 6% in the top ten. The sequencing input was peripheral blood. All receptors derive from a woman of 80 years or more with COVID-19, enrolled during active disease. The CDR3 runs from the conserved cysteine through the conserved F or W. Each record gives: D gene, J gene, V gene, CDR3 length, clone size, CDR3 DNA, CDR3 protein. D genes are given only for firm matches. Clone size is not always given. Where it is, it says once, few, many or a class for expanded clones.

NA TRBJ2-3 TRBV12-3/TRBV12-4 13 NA TGTGCCAGCCTGGAGACGGTGGCGGATACGCAGTATTTT CASLETVADTQYF
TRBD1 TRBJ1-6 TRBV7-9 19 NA TGTGCCAGCAGCTTTTTCTTGGATACATACAGGGGGTCTTATTCACCCCTCCACTTT CASSFFLDTYRGSYSPLHF
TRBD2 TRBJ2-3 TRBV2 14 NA TGTGCCACCGGGAGGGAGTCCGGCGGAGATACGCAGTATTTT CATGRESGGDTQYF
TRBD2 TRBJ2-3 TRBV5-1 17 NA TGCGCCAGCAGCTTGCGTCCTAGCGGTTCGGGCACAGATACGCAGTATTTT CASSLRPSGSGTDTQYF
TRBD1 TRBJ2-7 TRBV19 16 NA TGTGCCAGTAGTGCCTCCAGGGGGCGGCTGGCCTACGAGCAGTACTTC CASSASRGRLAYEQYF
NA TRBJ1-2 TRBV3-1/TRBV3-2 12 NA TGTGCCAGCGGGGGAGGGGGCTATGGCTACACCTTC CASGGGGYGYTF
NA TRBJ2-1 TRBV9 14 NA TGTGCCAGCAGCGTAGTACTAGGGAGCGATGAGCAGTTCTTC CASSVVLGSDEQFF
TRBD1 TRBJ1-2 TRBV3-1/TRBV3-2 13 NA TGTGCCAGCAGCCCGACAGGGGACTATGGCTACACCTTC CASSPTGDYGYTF
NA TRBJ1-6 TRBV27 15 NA TGTGCCAGCAGTTTGGAACGGGAGGGCAGCTCACCCCTCCACTTT CASSLEREGSSPLHF
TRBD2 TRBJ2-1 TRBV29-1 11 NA TGCAGCGTTGGAGCGGGAGCTGAGCAGTTCTTC CSVGAGAEQFF
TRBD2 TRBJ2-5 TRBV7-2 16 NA TGTGCCAGCAGCTCCCAACTAGCGGGGGGTGGAGAGACCCAGTACTTC CASSSQLAGGGETQYF
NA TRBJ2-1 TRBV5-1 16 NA TGCGCCAGCAGCTTGGGAGTACAGGTCAATAACAATGAGCAGTTCTTC CASSLGVQVNNNEQFF
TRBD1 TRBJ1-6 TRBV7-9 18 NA TGTGCCAGCAGCTTGATCGGACAGGGACAGGGCTATAATTCACCCCTCCACTTT CASSLIGQGQGYNSPLHF
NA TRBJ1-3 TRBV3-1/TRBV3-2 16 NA TGTGCCAGCAGCCCCTATTCCCGTAGGGGAGGAAACACCATATATTTT CASSPYSRRGGNTIYF
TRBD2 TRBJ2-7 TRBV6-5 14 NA TGTGCCAGCAGTCCAGGGATAGCGGGAGTCGAGCAGTACTTC CASSPGIAGVEQYF
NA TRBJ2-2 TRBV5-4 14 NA TGTGCCAGCACGATACAGGACAGAACCGGGGAGCTGTTTTTT CASTIQDRTGELFF
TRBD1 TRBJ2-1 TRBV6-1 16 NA TGTGCCAGCAGTGGACTGCAGGGGGCGGCCTACAATGAGCAGTTCTTC CASSGLQGAAYNEQFF
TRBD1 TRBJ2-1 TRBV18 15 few TGTGCCAGCTCACCTAGCCTGGGACAGTGGGATGAGCAGTTCTTC CASSPSLGQWDEQFF
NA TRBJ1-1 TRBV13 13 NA TGTGCCAGCAGCTTACGGGGGGAGACTGAAGCTTTCTTT CASSLRGETEAFF
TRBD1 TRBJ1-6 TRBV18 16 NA TGTGCCAGCTCCCCTACAGGGGGCAGCGGGAATTCACCCCTCCACTTT CASSPTGGSGNSPLHF
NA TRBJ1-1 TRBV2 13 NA TGTGCCAGCGCCCGACAGCAGAACACTGAAGCTTTCTTT CASARQQNTEAFF
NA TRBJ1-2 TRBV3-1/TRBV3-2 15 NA TGTGCCAGCAGCTATCTCAGGGTGGGCAACTATGGCTACACCTTC CASSYLRVGNYGYTF
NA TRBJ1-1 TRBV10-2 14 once TGCGCCAGCGGGGGGTTAGGGTTTGACACTGAAGCTTTCTTT CASGGLGFDTEAFF
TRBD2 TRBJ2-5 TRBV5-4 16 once TGTGCCAGCAGCTTGGGGTCTAGCGGGAGGGGAGAGACCCAGTACTTC CASSLGSSGRGETQYF
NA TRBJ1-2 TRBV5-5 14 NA TGTGCCAGCAGCTTTAGTTGGGGGGAAGGAGGCTACACCTTC CASSFSWGEGGYTF
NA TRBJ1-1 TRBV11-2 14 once TGTGCCAGCAGCTTAAGTCAGGGAAGCACTGAAGCTTTCTTT CASSLSQGSTEAFF
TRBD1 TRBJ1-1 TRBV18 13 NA TGTGCCAGCTCACTACAGGGGGGACTTGAAGCTTTCTTT CASSLQGGLEAFF
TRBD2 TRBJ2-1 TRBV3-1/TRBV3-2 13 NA TGTGCCAGCAGCCGTGCGGGGGTAAATGAGCAGTTCTTC CASSRAGVNEQFF
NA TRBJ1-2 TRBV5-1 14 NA TGCGCCAGCAGCCAGGACGGAGCGGGGGTTGGCTACACCTTC CASSQDGAGVGYTF
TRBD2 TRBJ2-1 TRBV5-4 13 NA TGTGCCAGCAGGGGGGGGACCTACAATGAGCAGTTCTTC CASRGGTYNEQFF
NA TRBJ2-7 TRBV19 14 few TGTGCCAGTAGTATAGGAGGGAACCCCTACGAGCAGTACTTC CASSIGGNPYEQYF
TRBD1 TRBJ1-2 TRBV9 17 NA TGTGCCAGCAGCGTAGATGCGGGACAGGGGGCGGTCTATGGCTACACCTTC CASSVDAGQGAVYGYTF
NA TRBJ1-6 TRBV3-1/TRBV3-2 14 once TGTGCCAGCAGCCCCGACACCTATAATTCACCCCTCCACTTT CASSPDTYNSPLHF